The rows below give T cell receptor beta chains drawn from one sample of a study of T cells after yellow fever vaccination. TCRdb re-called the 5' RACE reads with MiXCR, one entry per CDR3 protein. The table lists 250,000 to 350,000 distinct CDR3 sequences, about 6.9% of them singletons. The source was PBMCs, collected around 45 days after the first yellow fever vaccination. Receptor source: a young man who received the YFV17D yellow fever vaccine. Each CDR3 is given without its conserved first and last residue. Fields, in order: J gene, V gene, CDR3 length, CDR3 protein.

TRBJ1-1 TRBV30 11 AWGDRGLTEAF
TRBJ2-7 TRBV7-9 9 ASNPIYEQY
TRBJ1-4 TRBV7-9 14 ASSLGGTGSNEKLF
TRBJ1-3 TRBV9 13 ASSAGQSSGNTIY
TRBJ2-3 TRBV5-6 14 ASSPYWGLAGDTQY
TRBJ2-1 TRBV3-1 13 ASSQLHTSGNEQF
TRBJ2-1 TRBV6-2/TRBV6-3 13 ASSYPGDPYNEQF
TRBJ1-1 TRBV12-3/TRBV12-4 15 ASRPTRGSNQNTEAF
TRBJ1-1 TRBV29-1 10 SVERQHTEAF
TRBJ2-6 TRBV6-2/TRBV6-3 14 ASSSGTGTGANVLT
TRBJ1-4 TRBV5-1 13 ASSLQQGTNEKLF
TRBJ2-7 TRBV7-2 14 ASSPHRLAGSNEQY
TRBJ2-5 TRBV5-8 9 ASPSRLTQY
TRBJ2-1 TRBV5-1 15 ASSQKLGASGTNEQF
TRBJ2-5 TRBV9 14 ASSARGGTVQETLY
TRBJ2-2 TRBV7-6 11 ASRSLRTGELF
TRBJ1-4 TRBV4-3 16 ASSQDGGITGNNEKLF
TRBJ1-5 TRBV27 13 ASSFTSHSNQPQH